Following are 13 T cell receptor beta chains from one sample sequenced in a study of blood T cells in healthy people across ages. Primed by a sample-barcoded 5' primer and a J-beta primer mix, a second PCR proceeded for 7 to 11 cycles. One entry per CDR3 protein results from TCRdb running MiXCR on the 5' RACE reads. This repertoire shows hundreds of thousands of distinct CDR3 sequences, around 62% found once; its top ten account for about 27%. The specimen sequenced was blood. The receptor source for this set is a man aged 25 to 40 in good health.

The chain recombines TRBV5-4 with TRBJ2-3; D possibly matches TRBD1 or TRBD2 (5 bases each). Trimming took 3 bases from V and 5 from J, leaving 10 bases between them. The CDR3 sequence is 13 residues long. Germline V gene sequence: CDR1 SGHNT, CDR2 YYREEE (reference sequence). The chain's CDR3 is CASSWDAIDTQYF. CDR3 sequence (DNA): TGTGCCAGCAGCTGGGACGCGATAGATACGCAGTATTTT.

This clonotype was seen a few times. The chain joins TRBV30 to TRBJ2-7; D may be TRBD2 (8 bases). This CDR3 has 15 amino acids. Trimming took off 2 bases at V and 4 bases at J, with 18 bases between the two ends. Germline V gene sequence: CDR1 GTSNPN, CDR2 SVGIG (reference sequence). In DNA, the CDR3 is TGTGCCTGGAGTCGGGAGGGGGCAACCCTTTACGAGCAGTACTTC. As protein: CAWSREGATLYEQYF. The variable domain in full, with the rest retrieved from reference TRBV30 and TRBJ2-7, is SQTIHQWPATLVQPVGSPLSLECTVEGTSNPNLYWYRQAAGRGLQLLFYSVGIGQISSEVPQNLSASRPQDRQFILSSKKLLLSDSGFYLCAWSREGATLYEQYFGPGTRLTVT.

This clonotype was counted between two and nine times. The chain has TRBV20-1 and TRBJ2-7; perhaps TRBD1 as D (5 bases). Per germline, CDR1 DFQATT and CDR2 SNEGSKA (reference sequence). This CDR3 is built from 13 residues. Trimming took off 3 bases at V and 2 bases at J, with 11 bases between the two ends. The CDR3 sequence: CSARDQGTYEQYF. CDR3 nucleotides: TGCAGTGCTAGGGATCAGGGAACCTACGAGCAGTACTTC.

This rearrangement joins TRBV4-2 to TRBJ1-5; 7 bases line up with TRBD1. Germline trimming cut 3 bases from V and 0 bases from J; bases unmatched to any gene: 14. Germline V gene lookup returns CDR1 LGHNA and CDR2 YNFKEQ. The CDR3 totals 19 residues. CDR3 region: CASSHRIPGQTYSNQPQHF. In DNA form, the CDR3 reads TGTGCCAGCAGCCATAGGATCCCGGGACAGACATATAGCAATCAGCCCCAGCATTTT.

The V call is TRBV6-5, the J call TRBJ1-1; TRBD1 agrees at 9 bases. In germline, CDR1 is MNHEY, CDR2 SVGAGI. V was pared by 7 bases and J by 5 bases, with 14 bases of the junction left unmatched. The CDR3 contains 16 residues. The DNA of the CDR3 is TGTGCCAGCATTAAGGGGACAGGGCCATCTGGGACTGAAGCTTTCTTT. As protein: CASIKGTGPSGTEAFF.

The rearrangement links TRBV4-2 to TRBJ2-7; 10 nucleotides match TRBD2. TRBJ2-5 explains the end of the DNA better; the J call may be wrong. CDR3 length: 15 residues. CDR1 is LGHNA and CDR2 is YNFKEQ in the germline V gene. The CDR3 sequence is CASSPGTSVFETQYF. The DNA for the CDR3 is TGTGCCAGCAGCCCCGGGACTAGCGTTTTTGAGACCCAGTACTTC.

This chain uses TRBV3-1 with TRBJ2-5; 9 bases match TRBD1. The CDR3 runs 15 residues. Trimming removed 2 bases from V and 5 bases from J; junction bases left unmatched: 6. Germline CDR1 and CDR2: LGHDT and YNNKEL (reference sequence). In DNA, the CDR3 is TGTGCCAGCAGCCAACGAACAGGGGGCGCGGAGACCCAGTACTTC. Translating gives CASSQRTGGAETQYF.

The chain combines TRBV9 with TRBJ2-3, with 9 bases fitting TRBD2. Germline lookup yields CDR1 SGDLS and CDR2 YYNGEE. Germline trimming cut 2 bases from V and 5 bases from J; bases unmatched to any gene: 6. This CDR3 spans 15 amino acids. Here the CDR3 DNA reads TGTGCCAGCAGCGTCAGCGGGGGGCCGGGAGATACGCAGTATTTT. Amino acids: CASSVSGGPGDTQYF.

This sequence joins TRBV6-6 and TRBJ1-2; unclear D gene. Trimming took off 8 bases at V and 2 bases at J, with 12 bases between the two ends. This CDR3 spans 13 amino acids. CDR1 and CDR2 from the germline V gene are MNHNY and SVGAGI (reference sequence). The CDR3 reads CASVYPPNYGYTF. The CDR3 DNA sequence: TGTGCCAGCGTCTACCCGCCCAACTATGGCTACACCTTC.

Note on this clonotype: One end of the junction does not line up with germline, which may come from a read error. The chain carries TRBV3-1 and TRBJ2-7; no reliable D call. The V gene's germline CDR1 is LGHDT and CDR2 YNNKEL (reference sequence). The CDR3 extends over 12 amino acids. The CDR3 here is CASSMAGYEQYF. DNA of the CDR3: TGTGCTAGCAGCATGGCCGGGTACGAGCAGTACTTC.

The rearrangement links TRBV4-3 to TRBJ2-4; D is perhaps TRBD1 or TRBD2 (5 bases each). The germline V gene encodes CDR1 LGHNA and CDR2 YSLEER. V was clipped by 0 bases and J by 3 bases, with 15 bases between them. This CDR3 is built from 17 residues. The CDR3 sequence: CASSQDGGQGVKNIQYF. As DNA, the CDR3 is TGCGCCAGCAGCCAAGATGGGGGTCAGGGTGTCAAAAACATTCAGTACTTC.

V gene TRBV20-1 combines with J gene TRBJ2-5; TRBD1 is a possible D gene (6 bases). The J call may not be correct, given that the DNA end is closer to TRBJ2-7. This CDR3 region has 13 residues. In germline, CDR1 is DFQATT, CDR2 SNEGSKA (reference sequence). CDR3 sequence reads: CSARGDISYEQYF. CDR3 nucleotide sequence: TGCAGTGCTCGAGGGGACATTTCCTACGAGCAGTACTTC.

The table lists this clonotype with a few counts. The chain links TRBV24-1 to TRBJ2-1; 10 nucleotides agree with TRBD2. CDR1 and CDR2 from the germline V gene are KGHDR and SFDVKD. V dropped 1 base and J dropped 8; count of bases not matched to a gene: 7. The CDR3 loop spans 16 amino acids. CDR3 residues: CATSDLTSGGAYEQFF. In nucleotides, the CDR3 is TGTGCCACCAGTGATTTAACCAGCGGGGGGGCCTATGAGCAGTTCTTC.